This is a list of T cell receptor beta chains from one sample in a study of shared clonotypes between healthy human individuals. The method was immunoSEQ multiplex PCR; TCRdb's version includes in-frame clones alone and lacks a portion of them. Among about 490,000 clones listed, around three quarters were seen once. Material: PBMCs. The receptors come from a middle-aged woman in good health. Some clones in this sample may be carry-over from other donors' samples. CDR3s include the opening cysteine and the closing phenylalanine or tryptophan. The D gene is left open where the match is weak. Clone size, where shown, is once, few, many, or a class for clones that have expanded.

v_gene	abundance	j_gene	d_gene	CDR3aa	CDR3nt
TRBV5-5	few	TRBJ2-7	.	CASGSFFEQYF	TGTGCCAGCGGGAGCTTTTTCGAGCAGTACTTC
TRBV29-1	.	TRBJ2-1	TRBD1	CSVATGQGSNEQFF	TGCAGCGTTGCCACCGGACAGGGGAGCAATGAGCAGTTCTTC
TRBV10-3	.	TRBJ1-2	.	CAISELGEDYGYTF	TGTGCCATCAGTGAGTTGGGGGAGGACTATGGCTACACCTTC
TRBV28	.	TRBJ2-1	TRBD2	CASSYPGGIGTSGRPGEQFF	TGTGCCAGCAGTTACCCAGGGGGCATCGGGACTAGCGGGAGGCCGGGTGAGCAGTTCTTC
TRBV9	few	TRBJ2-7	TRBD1	CASSVGQGAKREQYF	TGTGCCAGCAGCGTAGGACAGGGGGCTAAGCGAGAGCAGTACTTC
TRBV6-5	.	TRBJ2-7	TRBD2	CASSYGLAGVEQYF	TGTGCCAGCAGCTACGGACTAGCGGGAGTCGAGCAGTACTTC
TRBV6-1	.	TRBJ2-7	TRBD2	CASKVTSGSGEQYF	TGTGCCAGCAAGGTTACTAGCGGGAGCGGCGAGCAGTACTTC
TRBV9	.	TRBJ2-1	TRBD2	CASGPGGQLAGVVEQFF	TGTGCCAGCGGACCGGGGGGACAGCTAGCGGGAGTTGTTGAGCAGTTCTTC
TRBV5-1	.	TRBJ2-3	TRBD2	CASSQGQGGSRDTQYF	TGCGCCAGCAGCCAGGGCCAGGGCGGGAGTAGAGATACGCAGTATTTT
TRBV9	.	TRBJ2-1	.	CASTLGRGSYNEQFF	TGTGCCAGCACCCTGGGGCGGGGTTCCTACAATGAGCAGTTCTTC
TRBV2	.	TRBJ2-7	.	CASALSSYEQYF	TGTGCCAGCGCCCTCAGCTCCTACGAGCAGTACTTC
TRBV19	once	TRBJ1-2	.	CASSIREDYGYTF	TGTGCCAGTAGTATCAGGGAGGACTATGGCTACACCTTC
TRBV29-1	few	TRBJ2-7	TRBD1	CSGWDRNTYEQYF	TGCAGCGGATGGGACAGGAACACCTACGAGCAGTACTTC
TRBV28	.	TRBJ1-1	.	CASIRDRSGTEAFF	TGTGCCAGCATCCGTGACAGATCGGGCACTGAAGCTTTCTTT
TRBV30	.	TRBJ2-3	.	CAWEGDTQYF	TGTGCCTGGGAAGGGGATACGCAGTATTTT
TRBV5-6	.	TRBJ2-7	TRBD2	CASSGSGSLDEQYF	TGTGCCAGCAGCGGTAGCGGGAGTCTGGACGAGCAGTACTTC
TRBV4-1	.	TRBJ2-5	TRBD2	CASSQDFLGLAGGVGSGETQYF	TGCGCCAGCAGCCAAGATTTTCTGGGACTAGCGGGAGGAGTGGGCTCGGGGGAGACCCAGTACTTC
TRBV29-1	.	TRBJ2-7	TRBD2	CSVTQAGGGEQYF	TGCAGCGTGACCCAGGCGGGAGGAGGCGAGCAGTACTTC
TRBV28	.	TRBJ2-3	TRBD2	CASRRFNGGRSDTQYF	TGTGCCAGCAGAAGATTCAACGGCGGGAGATCCGATACGCAGTATTTT
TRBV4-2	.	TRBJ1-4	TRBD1	CASSVNRGTNEKLFF	TGTGCCAGCAGCGTAAACAGGGGGACTAATGAAAAACTGTTTTTT
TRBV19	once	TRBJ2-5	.	CASSLQETQYF	TGTGCCAGTAGTCTACAAGAGACCCAGTACTTC
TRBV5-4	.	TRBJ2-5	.	CASSVRGQETQYF	TGTGCCAGCAGCGTCAGGGGCCAAGAGACCCAGTACTTC
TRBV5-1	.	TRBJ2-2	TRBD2	CASSPLAGGPVGELFF	TGCGCCAGCAGCCCGTTGGCGGGAGGGCCGGTCGGGGAGCTGTTTTTT
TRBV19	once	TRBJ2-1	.	CASSIPRLTGYNEQFF	TGTGCCAGTAGTATACCCCGCCTGACAGGATACAATGAGCAGTTCTTC
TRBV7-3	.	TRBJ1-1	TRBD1	CASSSGQPNTEAFF	TGTGCCAGCAGCTCGGGACAGCCGAACACTGAAGCTTTCTTT
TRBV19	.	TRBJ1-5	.	CASSTRQPNQPQHF	TGTGCCAGTAGCACCCGACAACCCAATCAGCCCCAGCATTTT
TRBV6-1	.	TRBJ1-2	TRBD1	CAIDRGVGYTF	TGTGCCATCGACAGGGGTGTCGGCTACACCTTC
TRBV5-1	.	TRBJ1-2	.	CASSLDAGDGYGYTF	TGCGCCAGCAGCTTGGACGCGGGCGATGGGTATGGCTACACCTTC
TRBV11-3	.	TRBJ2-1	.	CASSLTAGSVEQFF	TGTGCCAGCAGCTTAACGGCGGGGTCCGTTGAGCAGTTCTTC
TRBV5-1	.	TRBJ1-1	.	CASSLGGLMNTEAFF	TGCGCCAGCAGCTTGGGCGGACTCATGAACACTGAAGCTTTCTTT
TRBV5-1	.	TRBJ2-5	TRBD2	CASSPREGGVAETQYF	TGCGCCAGCAGCCCGCGGGAGGGCGGGGTTGCGGAGACCCAGTACTTC
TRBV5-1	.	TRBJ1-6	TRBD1	CASSLVGQGGGSPLHF	TGCGCCAGCAGCTTGGTAGGACAGGGTGGGGGTTCACCCCTCCACTTT
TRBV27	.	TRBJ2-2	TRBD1	CASTDRPNTGELFF	TGTGCCAGCACGGACAGGCCGAACACCGGGGAGCTGTTTTTT
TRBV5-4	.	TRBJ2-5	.	CASSFMGGRPEETQYF	TGTGCCAGCAGCTTTATGGGGGGCCGACCGGAGGAGACCCAGTACTTC
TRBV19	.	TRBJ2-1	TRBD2	CVSSIPSSGSNNEQFF	TGTGTCAGTAGTATACCCTCTAGCGGGAGTAACAATGAGCAGTTCTTC
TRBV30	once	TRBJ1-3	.	CAWSVGGFGNTIYF	TGTGCCTGGTCCGTCGGGGGTTTTGGAAACACCATATATTTT
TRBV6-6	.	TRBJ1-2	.	CASRPGGGYGYTF	TGTGCCAGCAGGCCCGGGGGGGGCTATGGCTACACCTTC
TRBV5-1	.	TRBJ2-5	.	CASSLVPDQETQYF	TGCGCCAGCAGCTTGGTGCCAGACCAAGAGACCCAGTACTTC
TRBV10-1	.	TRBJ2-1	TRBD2	CASSESLAGVYNEQFF	TGCGCCAGCAGTGAGAGCCTAGCGGGAGTCTACAATGAGCAGTTCTTC
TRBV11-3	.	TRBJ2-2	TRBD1	CASSRITGEWDAGELFF	TGTGCCAGCAGCCGCATCACAGGGGAGTGGGATGCCGGGGAGCTGTTTTTT
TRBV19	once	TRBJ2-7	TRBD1	CASSNPGTGIYEQYF	TGTGCCAGTAGTAACCCCGGGACAGGGATCTACGAGCAGTACTTC
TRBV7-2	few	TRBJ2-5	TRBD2	CASSPGLPKETQYF	TGTGCCAGCAGCCCGGGACTACCTAAAGAGACCCAGTACTTC
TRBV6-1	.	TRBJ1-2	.	CASSERGPTNYGYTF	TGTGCCAGCAGTGAGAGGGGACCTACTAACTATGGCTACACCTTC
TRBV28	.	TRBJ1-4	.	CASAGWTTNEKLFF	TGTGCCAGCGCTGGGTGGACGACTAATGAAAAACTGTTTTTT
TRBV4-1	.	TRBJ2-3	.	CASSQERASDSTDTQYF	TGCGCCAGCAGCCAAGAACGGGCTAGCGACAGCACAGATACGCAGTATTTT
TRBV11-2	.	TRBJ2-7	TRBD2	CASSLFPTSDYEQYF	TGTGCCAGCAGCTTATTCCCGACTAGCGACTACGAGCAGTACTTC
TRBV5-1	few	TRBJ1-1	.	CASSSQGTTEAFF	TGCGCCAGCAGCTCCCAGGGTACCACTGAAGCTTTCTTT
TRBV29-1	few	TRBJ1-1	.	CSVKGGGNTEAFF	TGCAGCGTTAAGGGGGGCGGGAACACTGAAGCTTTCTTT
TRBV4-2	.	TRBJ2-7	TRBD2	CASSQEGFVGGGAYEQYF	TGTGCCAGCAGCCAAGAAGGTTTTGTGGGCGGGGGGGCCTACGAGCAGTACTTC
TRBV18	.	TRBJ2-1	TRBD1	CASSPRNNQGDNEQFF	TGTGCCAGCTCACCACGTAACAATCAGGGGGACAATGAGCAGTTCTTC
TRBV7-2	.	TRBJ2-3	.	CASSLDTGGSTDTQYF	TGTGCCAGCAGCTTAGATACAGGAGGGAGCACAGATACGCAGTATTTT
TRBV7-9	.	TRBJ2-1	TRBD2	CASSLPGLAFHEQFF	TGTGCCAGCAGCTTACCGGGACTAGCGTTCCATGAGCAGTTCTTC
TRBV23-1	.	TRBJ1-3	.	CASSHWGSLPSGNTIYF	TGCGCCAGCAGTCATTGGGGCAGTTTACCCTCTGGAAACACCATATATTTT
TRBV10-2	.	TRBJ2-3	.	CAIRGFPTDTQYF	TGCGCCATCCGGGGGTTCCCCACAGATACGCAGTATTTT
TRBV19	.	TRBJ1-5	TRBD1	CASSTRQGSYNQPQHF	TGTGCCAGTAGTACAAGACAGGGGTCCTACAATCAGCCCCAGCATTTT
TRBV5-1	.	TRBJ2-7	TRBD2	CASSSGLANDEQYF	TGCGCCAGCAGCTCGGGACTAGCGAACGACGAGCAGTACTTC
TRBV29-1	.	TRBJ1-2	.	CSVMSAGAYGYTF	TGCAGCGTTATGTCCGCAGGAGCCTATGGCTACACCTTC
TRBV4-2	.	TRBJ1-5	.	CASSEEEAGPAPQHF	TGTGCCAGCAGCGAAGAGGAGGCAGGGCCGGCACCCCAGCATTTT